This is a list of T cell receptor beta chains from one sample in a study of technical replicates of blood from a few donors. The table came from immunoSEQ multiplex PCR; TCRdb's copy has only in-frame clones and leaves some out. In the table there are around 71,000 clones, roughly 89% of which are singletons. The sequencing sample was made of T cells isolated from PBMCs. The receptors derive from a human donor in good health. Each CDR3 is given without its conserved first and last residue. The D gene is left open where the match is weak. Not every row has a clone size; where given, it reads once, few, many or a size class.

>-|TRBV5-5|TRBJ2-3|TRBD2
ASSPIAGVPDTQY
>-|TRBV7-9|TRBJ2-7|TRBD2
ASSPRGSGIYEQY
>-|TRBV7-2|TRBJ2-3|TRBD2
ASTPSGTNTDTQY
>few|TRBV18|TRBJ2-7|-
ASSQNPTGLQY
>-|TRBV4-1|TRBJ1-4|-
ASSQEPQGGLQEKLF
>-|TRBV4-1|TRBJ2-1|-
ASSQDRGNPYNEQF
>-|TRBV11-2|TRBJ1-2|TRBD1
ASSLDKRTGLYGYT
>-|TRBV19|TRBJ1-4|-
ASSITGSEKLF
>-|TRBV2|TRBJ2-7|-
AMLHGSNYEQY
>once|TRBV7-3|TRBJ2-1|-
ASSEPGDNEQF
>-|TRBV5-1|TRBJ2-3|-
ASSLVAGATDTQY
>-|TRBV30|TRBJ1-3|-
AWSAGGGNTIY
>-|TRBV2|TRBJ1-4|-
ASSEALEEKLF
>-|TRBV9|TRBJ2-2|-
ASSLSGQNALRELF
>once|TRBV27|TRBJ2-7|-
ASGVNRAYEQY
>-|TRBV7-3|TRBJ2-1|-
ASSIQGGNEQF
>-|TRBV30|TRBJ1-3|TRBD1
AWSVAGGSGNTIY
>once|TRBV27|TRBJ2-7|-
ASSRKY
>-|TRBV9|TRBJ1-1|-
ASSVGQGNTEAF
>-|TRBV19|TRBJ2-1|TRBD2
ASSGTSGYNEQF
>-|TRBV27|TRBJ2-3|-
ASIRDARGDTQY
>-|TRBV20-1|TRBJ2-7|-
SAGDFYEQY
>-|TRBV10-3|TRBJ1-1|-
AIQEGLWREAF
>-|TRBV13|TRBJ1-2|-
ASSFTGLYGYT
>-|TRBV2|TRBJ1-2|-
ASMVILASGYT
>-|TRBV6-6|TRBJ2-7|-
ASSSRDNPYEQY
>-|TRBV6-6|TRBJ1-1|-
ASSYSTGNTEAF
>-|TRBV4-2|TRBJ2-1|TRBD2
ASSQRRPTSGGSYNEQF
>-|TRBV6-1|TRBJ1-2|-
ASSETAASYGYT
>few|TRBV2|TRBJ1-2|-
ASSEARGNYGYT
>-|TRBV27|TRBJ1-5|-
ASSLYGGANQPQH
>-|TRBV29-1|TRBJ1-2|TRBD1
SVELPGQAHYGYT
>-|TRBV30|TRBJ2-5|TRBD2
AWSVRGGQETQY
>-|TRBV19|TRBJ2-7|TRBD1
ASSGQGIYEQY
>once|TRBV7-9|TRBJ1-2|TRBD1
ASSSDRDYGYT
>-|TRBV6-1|TRBJ2-7|TRBD1
ASRGTGVDEQY
>-|TRBV10-3|TRBJ2-1|TRBD2
AISDSGAGGSYNEQF
>-|TRBV11-2|TRBJ2-2|-
ASSLLLAGELF
>-|TRBV27|TRBJ2-7|-
ASSSPTRQY
>-|TRBV6-6|TRBJ2-7|-
ASSYSARSSYEQY
>-|TRBV28|TRBJ1-1|TRBD1
ASSQLGQGGTTEAF
>once|TRBV9|TRBJ1-2|-
ASSADGGAPEYGYT
>-|TRBV5-8|TRBJ2-7|-
ASPGGTVYEQY
>-|TRBV21-1|TRBJ1-1|-
ASSVLLATQCTEAF
>-|TRBV6-5|TRBJ2-1|-
ASSYARSVLNEQF
>-|TRBV7-2|TRBJ2-7|TRBD1
ASSGRTGSPEQY
>-|TRBV19|TRBJ1-1|-
ASSWGVYMGTEAF
>-|TRBV6-5|TRBJ2-7|TRBD1
ASSYSAGQVPYEQY
>-|TRBV7-8|TRBJ1-2|-
ASSLWWGANYGYT
>-|TRBV9|TRBJ2-6|TRBD1
ASTPAGGAYSGANVLT
>-|TRBV4-3|TRBJ2-5|TRBD1
ASSQAGTVPQETQY
>-|TRBV30|TRBJ2-7|-
AWSASGGLSSYEQY